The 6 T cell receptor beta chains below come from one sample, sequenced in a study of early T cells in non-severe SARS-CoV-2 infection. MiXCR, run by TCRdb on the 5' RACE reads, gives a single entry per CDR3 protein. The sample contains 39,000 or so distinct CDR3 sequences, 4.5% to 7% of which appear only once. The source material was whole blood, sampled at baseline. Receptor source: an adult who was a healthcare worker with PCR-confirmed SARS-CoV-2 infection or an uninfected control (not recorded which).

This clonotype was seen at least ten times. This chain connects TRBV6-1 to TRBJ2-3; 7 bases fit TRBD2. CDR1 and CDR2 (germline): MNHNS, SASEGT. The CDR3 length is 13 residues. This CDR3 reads CASGVVYTDTQYF. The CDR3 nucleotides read TGTGCGAGCGGGGTAGTTTACACAGATACGCAGTATTTT.

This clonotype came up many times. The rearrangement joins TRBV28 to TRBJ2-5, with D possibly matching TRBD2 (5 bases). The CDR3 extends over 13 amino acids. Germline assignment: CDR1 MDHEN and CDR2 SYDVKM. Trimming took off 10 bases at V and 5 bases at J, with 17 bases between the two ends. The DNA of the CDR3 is TGTGCCACCCTCCCTCCAGCGGTCGAGACCCAGTACTTC. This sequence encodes CATLPPAVETQYF. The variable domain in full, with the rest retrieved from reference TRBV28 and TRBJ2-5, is DVKVTQSSRYLVKRTGEKVFLECVQDMDHENMFWYRQDPGLGLRLIYFSYDVKMKEKGDIPEGYSVSREKKERFSLILESASTNQTSMYLCATLPPAVETQYFGPGTRLLVL.

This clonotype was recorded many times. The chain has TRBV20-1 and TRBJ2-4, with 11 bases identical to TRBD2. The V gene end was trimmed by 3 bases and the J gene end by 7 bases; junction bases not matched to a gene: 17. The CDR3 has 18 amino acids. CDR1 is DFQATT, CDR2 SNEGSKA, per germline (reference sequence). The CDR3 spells CSASYEGLAGGRRNIQYF. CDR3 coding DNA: TGCAGTGCTAGCTATGAAGGTTTAGCGGGGGGGCGGAGGAACATTCAGTACTTC.

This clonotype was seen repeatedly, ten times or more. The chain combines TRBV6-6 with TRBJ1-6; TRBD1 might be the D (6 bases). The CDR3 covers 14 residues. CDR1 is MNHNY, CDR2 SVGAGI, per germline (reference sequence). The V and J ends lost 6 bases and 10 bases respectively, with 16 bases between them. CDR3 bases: TGTGCCAGCAGGCTCCGACAGGAAACGTCACCCCTCCACTTT. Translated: CASRLRQETSPLHF.

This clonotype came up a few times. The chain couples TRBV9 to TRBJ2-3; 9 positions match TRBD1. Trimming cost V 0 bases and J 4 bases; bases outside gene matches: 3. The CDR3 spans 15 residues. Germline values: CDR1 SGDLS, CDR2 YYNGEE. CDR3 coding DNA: TGTGCCAGCAGCGTAGGGACAGGGGTGGCAGATACGCAGTATTTT. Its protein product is CASSVGTGVADTQYF.

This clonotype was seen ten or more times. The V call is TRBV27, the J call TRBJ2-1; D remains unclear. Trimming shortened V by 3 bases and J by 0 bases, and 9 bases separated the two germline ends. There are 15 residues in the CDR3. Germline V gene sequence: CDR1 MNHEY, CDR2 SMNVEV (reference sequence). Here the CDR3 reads CASSLGSGSYNEQFF. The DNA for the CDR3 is TGTGCCAGCAGTTTGGGGTCTGGCTCCTACAATGAGCAGTTCTTC.